This TCR beta chain was sequenced during a study of memory CD4+ T cells and cytomegalovirus serostatus. The data were produced by immunoSEQ multiplex PCR, yet TCRdb's version contains in-frame clones alone and is incomplete. The sample has about 50,000 clones; around four fifths are singletons. The germline CDR1 and CDR2 sequences are SGDLS and YYNGEE. The CDR3 runs 19 residues. V gave up 0 bases and J gave up 0 bases; unmatched junction bases: 14. The sort gate was single viable CD3+CD4+CD8-CD45RO+ cells for memory CD4+ T cells. The rearrangement uses TRBV9 and TRBJ1-2; 7 nucleotides line up with TRBD1. The sample was memory CD4+ T cells from blood. The sequence derives from an adult in good health and CMV-seronegative. CDR3 DNA: TGTGCCAGCAGCGTAGCCCCAACCGCACAGGGGAAAGCTAACTATGGCTACACCTTC. It specifies CASSVAPTAQGKANYGYTF.